These 11 T cell receptor beta chains came from one sample sequenced in a study of cytomegalovirus exposure and HLA in healthy donors. PCR was performed using 60 Vbeta and 13 Jbeta primers. Here immunoSEQ multiplex PCR was the method, and the copy in TCRdb shows in-frame clones only, minus some. The sample records under 200,000 clones, 84% being singletons. Sequencing input: PBMCs. The receptors were sampled from a boy aged 10-17 years in good health and CMV-seronegative.

J is TRBJ1-5 and V is TRBV28; TRBD1 matches 9 bases. The J segment lost 3 bases and the V segment lost 7 bases, leaving 4 bases of the junction unmatched. Germline CDR1 is MDHEN and CDR2 is SYDVKM. CDR3 size: 14 residues. CDR3 nucleotides: TGTGCCAGCATGGACAGGGGAGTCAATCAGCCCCAGCATTTT. It encodes CASMDRGVNQPQHF.

This clone is a singleton in its sample. V is TRBV4-3 and J is TRBJ2-1, with a tentative D call TRBD2 (7 bases). Germline V gene sequence: CDR1 LGHNA, CDR2 YSLEER. The V gene lost 0 bases and the J gene lost 0 bases, with 12 bases spanning the gap. This CDR3 has 17 amino acids. CDR3 in DNA: TGCGCCAGCAGCCAAGATTCGGGGGGCGCCTCCTACAATGAGCAGTTCTTC. Protein: CASSQDSGGASYNEQFF.

The CDR3 DNA reads TGTGCCAGCAGCTTAGTAGCCAGCTGGGAGACCCAGTACTTC. This encodes CASSLVASWETQYF. The chain couples TRBV11-2 to TRBJ2-5, with unresolved D. V was shortened by 1 base and J by 5 bases, with 11 bases between the two germline ends. CDR3 size: 14 residues. CDR1 and CDR2 from the germline V gene are SGHAT and FQNNGV.

V usage is TRBV6-5 and J usage is TRBJ2-3, with TRBD2 matching over 8 bases. This CDR3 comprises 16 residues. Germline-derived CDR1 and CDR2 are MNHEY and SVGAGI. The ends lost 2 bases at V and 5 bases at J; junction bases unmatched: 9. CDR3 in DNA: TGTGCCAGCAGTTACGGGTCGGGGGGGCTCCTAGATACGCAGTATTTT. Protein sequence: CASSYGSGGLLDTQYF.

The chain carries TRBV19 and TRBJ1-2; 7 bases are shared with TRBD1. Germline V gene lookup returns CDR1 LNHDA and CDR2 SQIVND (reference sequence). With V trimmed by 7 bases and J by 0 bases, 5 bases remained unmatched. The CDR3 extends over 14 amino acids. The CDR3 reads CASTPTGPNYGYTF. CDR3 nucleotides: TGTGCCAGTACTCCGACAGGGCCTAACTATGGCTACACCTTC. Combining the CDR3 with reference TRBV19 and TRBJ1-2 gives the whole variable domain DGGITQSPKYLFRKEGQNVTLSCEQNLNHDAMYWYRQDPGQGLRLIYYSQIVNDFQKGDIAEGYSVSREKKESFPLTVTSAQKNPTAFYLCASTPTGPNYGYTFGSGTRLTVV.

This clone was counted only a few times. The rearrangement uses TRBV6-6 and TRBJ1-2; 10 nucleotides agree with TRBD1. The CDR3 spans 16 residues. Losses at the gene ends were 5 bases for V and 6 bases for J; bases not matched to a gene: 12. Germline values: CDR1 MNHNY, CDR2 SVGAGI (reference sequence). This CDR3 is CASSPQTGGRVNGYTF. CDR3 sequence (DNA): TGTGCCAGCAGTCCTCAGACAGGGGGCCGAGTAAATGGCTACACCTTC.

The V gene is TRBV10-1, the J gene TRBJ1-5, with 10 bases aligning to TRBD1. The germline gives CDR1 WNHNN, CDR2 SYGVQD (reference sequence). This CDR3 is built from 18 residues. Unmatched junction bases numbered 12, after V lost 4 bases and J lost 3 bases. As DNA, the CDR3 is TGCGCCAGCAGTGGAGTCCCCGGGACAGGGGCGATCAATCAGCCCCAGCATTTT. This translates into CASSGVPGTGAINQPQHF.

The chain couples TRBV19 to TRBJ2-1; D uncertain. This CDR3 comprises 12 residues. CDR1 is LNHDA, CDR2 SQIVND, per germline (reference sequence). The ends were cut back, 10 bases at V and 7 bases at J, with 14 bases in the middle. CDR3 region: CATRAHVNEQFF. The CDR3, as DNA: TGTGCCACTAGGGCACACGTGAATGAGCAGTTCTTC. The whole variable domain, remainder taken from reference TRBV19 and TRBJ2-1, is DGGITQSPKYLFRKEGQNVTLSCEQNLNHDAMYWYRQDPGQGLRLIYYSQIVNDFQKGDIAEGYSVSREKKESFPLTVTSAQKNPTAFYLCATRAHVNEQFFGPGTRLTVL.

This sequence joins TRBV7-2 and TRBJ2-7, with 9 bases identical to TRBD2. Germline V gene data show CDR1 as SGHTA and CDR2 as FQGNSA. This CDR3 comprises 16 residues. Losses at the gene ends were 1 base for V and 3 bases for J; bases not matched to a gene: 7. CDR3 region: CASSLVSSGVNYEQYF. The CDR3 region has the DNA TGTGCCAGCAGCTTAGTCTCTAGCGGGGTAAACTACGAGCAGTACTTC.

The rearrangement joins TRBV30 to TRBJ1-2; 8 bases are a match to TRBD1. The CDR3 is 15 residues long. CDR1 and CDR2 (germline): GTSNPN, SVGIG (reference sequence). Trimming at V came to 2 bases and at J to 3 bases, leaving 8 bases not matched to a gene. CDR3 nucleotide sequence: TGTGCCTGGAGTCCCTTGGACAGGGATTACTATGGCTACACCTTC. It encodes CAWSPLDRDYYGYTF.

The rearrangement joins TRBV29-1 to TRBJ1-3, with 9 bases fitting TRBD1. The CDR3 has 14 residues. J gave up 1 base and V 4 bases, and 2 bases lay outside the gene matches. Germline values: CDR1 SQVTM, CDR2 ANQGSEA. CDR3 region: CSVGGTGSGNTIYF. Written as DNA, the CDR3 is TGCAGCGTTGGGGGGACAGGGTCTGGAAACACCATATATTTT.